Following are 8 T cell receptor beta chains from one sample sequenced in a study of blood T cell repertoires in COVID-19. Sequencing was performed with immunoSEQ multiplex PCR; in TCRdb, only in-frame clones are kept and a portion is missing. Of 70,000 or so clones listed, about 80% are singletons. The sample was peripheral blood. All receptors derive from a woman in her 70s with acute or convalescent COVID-19.

This chain joins TRBV19 and TRBJ2-7; D is perhaps TRBD1 (6 bases). This CDR3 region has 17 residues. CDR1 and CDR2 from the germline V gene are LNHDA and SQIVND (reference sequence). Deletions cut 4 bases from V and 2 bases from J, with 21 bases between. The CDR3 sequence: CASSTLTGGKQTYEQYF. DNA for the CDR3: TGTGCCAGTAGTACCCTGACAGGTGGGAAGCAGACCTACGAGCAGTACTTC.

J is TRBJ2-1 and V is TRBV11-2; a weak D match, TRBD2 (6 bases). V shed 2 bases and J shed 9 bases, with 17 bases lying between them. The CDR3 contains 15 residues. The germline V gene encodes CDR1 SGHAT and CDR2 FQNNGV. Written as DNA, the CDR3 is TGTGCCAGCAGCTTAAGGGAGGCCGCCGTTGGTGAGCAGTTCTTC. Translation: CASSLREAAVGEQFF.

This clone appeared a single time. The chain combines TRBV2 with TRBJ2-7; 8 positions match TRBD1. V lost 4 bases to trimming and J lost 7 bases; unmatched junction nucleotides: 9. Germline assignment: CDR1 SNHLY and CDR2 FYNNEI. The length of the CDR3 is 14 residues. CDR3: CASSGGQATAEQYF. CDR3 DNA sequence: TGTGCCAGCAGTGGGGGACAGGCCACCGCGGAGCAGTACTTC.

The genes are TRBV7-9 and TRBJ2-2; TRBD2 is a possible D gene (6 bases). The CDR3 extends over 14 amino acids. CDR1 is SEHNR and CDR2 is FQNEAQ in the germline V gene (reference sequence). With 5 bases removed from V and 8 bases from J, the gap between germline ends came to 15 bases. CDR3 amino acids: CASSHGTAEGELFF. The CDR3 DNA follows: TGTGCCAGCAGCCACGGGACTGCTGAGGGGGAGCTGTTTTTT.

The rearrangement joins TRBV14 to TRBJ1-1; D is unclear. Trimming shortened V by 3 bases and J by 4 bases, and 9 bases separated the two germline ends. The germline V gene encodes CDR1 SGHDN and CDR2 FVKESK. The CDR3 consists of 13 residues. CDR3 nucleotide sequence: TGTGCCAGCAGCCATCTGAGTATCACTGAAGCTTTCTTT. This sequence encodes CASSHLSITEAFF.

V is TRBV3-1 (or the pseudogene TRBV3-2) and J is TRBJ2-1; TRBD1 might be the D (6 bases). Germline lookup yields CDR1 LGHDT and CDR2 YNNKEL (reference sequence). The CDR3 runs 15 residues. The V gene lost 1 base and the J gene lost 6 bases, with 13 bases spanning the gap. As DNA, the CDR3 is TGTGCCAGCAGCCAAGGGGGGCATCGTCCCAATGAGCAGTTCTTC. It yields the protein CASSQGGHRPNEQFF.

V gene TRBV6-2 or TRBV6-3 combines with J gene TRBJ2-7; D ambiguous. Trimming cost V 6 bases and J 7 bases, with 16 bases left between them. The CDR3 consists of 13 residues. Germline values: CDR1 MNHEY, CDR2 SVGEGT. The CDR3 nucleotides read TGTGCCAGCAGCCCTGTTGATCGAGAGGAGCAGTACTTC. Translating it yields CASSPVDREEQYF.

The chain has TRBV10-3 and TRBJ1-2; TRBD1 aligns across 7 bases. The CDR3 length is 13 residues. Germline V gives CDR1 ENHRY, CDR2 SYGVKD. Unmatched junction bases numbered 6, after V lost 3 bases and J lost 8 bases. CDR3 nucleotide sequence: TGTGCCATCAGTGAAGAGGGGGCGGGCGGCTACACCTTC. Translated, it gives CAISEEGAGGYTF.